The subject of this entry is one T cell receptor (beta chain). As yet, its antigen is unknown. This table comes from immunoSEQ multiplex PCR, and its TCRdb copy is limited to in-frame clones, with some not included. This sample has 55,000 to 65,000 clones, with 65% to 90% found just once. CDR1 and CDR2 from the germline V gene are MNHNY and SVGAGI (reference sequence). The CDR3 totals 11 residues. V lost 0 bases to trimming and J lost 7 bases, with 3 bases between them. These data originate in a study of T cell responses to AZD1222 COVID-19 vaccine. Study background: Pooled together were second doses at about 4 or about 12 weeks. The study, taken as a whole, reports: The sample set comprised mostly white British donors with more females, and clonal diversity was possibly underestimated. Spike-wide vaccine-associated CD4 TCRs dominated at 160-218 and 743-854. It was only after the peak T cell response that any repertoires were sampled.

Sequencing was performed on peripheral blood, taken on day 0 of AZD1222 vaccination. This clonotype originated in an adult in good health. The chain employs TRBV6-6 and TRBJ1-1; the D is unclear. The CDR3 protein is CASSYSFEAFF. The DNA for the CDR3 is TGTGCCAGCAGTTACTCGTTTGAAGCTTTCTTT.